One and the same sample provided the 32 T cell receptor beta chains below, sequenced in a study of cytomegalovirus exposure and HLA in healthy donors. Vbeta (60) and Jbeta (13) primers were used in the PCR. Profiled with immunoSEQ multiplex PCR; TCRdb holds only in-frame clones, not every one. This sample has roughly 140,000 clones; 82% occur once, and the top ten carry approximately 9.7%. The sample was PBMCs. These receptor sequences come from a woman aged 60-75 years in good health and CMV-seropositive.

CDR3 sequence: CASSLVGLAGREEQFF. DNA for the CDR3: TGTGCCAGCAGCTTGGTCGGGCTAGCCGGCAGAGAGGAGCAGTTCTTC. This chain uses TRBV5-4 with TRBJ2-1, with D possibly being TRBD2 (5 bases). Germline V gives CDR1 SGHNT, CDR2 YYREEE (reference sequence). The CDR3 spans 16 residues. The V end lost 0 bases, the J end lost 10 bases, and 20 bases lay between the germline ends.

The count of this clone is one. The chain combines TRBV27 with TRBJ1-4; 10 bases fit TRBD1. This CDR3 comprises 16 residues. Per germline, CDR1 MNHEY and CDR2 SMNVEV (reference sequence). J lost 1 base, V lost 5 bases, and 4 bases had no gene match. CDR3 sequence reads: CASSPGQGETNEKLFF. The CDR3 DNA reads as TGTGCCAGCAGTCCCGGACAGGGGGAAACTAATGAAAAACTGTTTTTT.

The chain links TRBV7-9 to TRBJ2-1; maybe TRBD2 (6 bases). V shed 1 base and J shed 0 bases, with 7 bases lying between them. The CDR3 totals 15 residues. Looked up from germline, CDR1 is SEHNR and CDR2 is FQNEAQ (reference sequence). The CDR3 protein is CASSLDGSSYNEQFF. The CDR3 coding sequence is TGTGCCAGCAGCTTAGACGGGAGCTCCTACAATGAGCAGTTCTTC.

The chain couples TRBV28 to TRBJ2-7; D is perhaps TRBD1 (6 bases). V was pared by 3 bases and J by 1 base, with 10 bases between. CDR3 length equals 14 residues. The germline V gene encodes CDR1 MDHEN and CDR2 SYDVKM. The CDR3, as DNA: TGTGCCAGCAGTTTCAGCGGACAGTCCTACGAGCAGTACTTC. Translation gives CASSFSGQSYEQYF.

The genes are TRBV11-2 and TRBJ2-3; possibly TRBD2 for D (6 bases). Germline V gives CDR1 SGHAT, CDR2 FQNNGV. The V end was cut by 3 bases, the J end by 1 base, with 11 bases between. The CDR3 consists of 15 residues. This CDR3 is CASSFYGGGTDTQYF. DNA for the CDR3: TGTGCCAGCAGCTTTTACGGAGGGGGCACAGATACGCAGTATTTT.

V usage is TRBV7-2 and J usage is TRBJ2-7, with 7 bases lining up with TRBD1. Germline-derived CDR1 and CDR2 are SGHTA and FQGNSA. V lost 5 bases, J lost 4 bases, and 11 bases stayed unmatched. The CDR3 contains 15 residues. The DNA for the CDR3 is TGTGCCAGCAGCATAGACCGGGACAGAGGATACGAGCAGTACTTC. Translation gives CASSIDRDRGYEQYF.

The chain carries TRBV6-5 and TRBJ2-5; 8 nucleotides align to TRBD1. The DNA matches TRBJ2-7 better at its end, which makes the J call doubtful. CDR1 is MNHEY, CDR2 SVGAGI, per germline. CDR3 length: 14 residues. The CDR3 is CASNRQGLAYEQYF. For the CDR3, the DNA is TGTGCCAGCAATAGACAGGGGTTAGCCTACGAGCAGTACTTC.

This clone occurred a few times. The chain employs TRBV7-2 and TRBJ1-1, with TRBD1 matching 7 bases. J gave up 5 bases and V 5 bases, and 5 bases lay outside the gene matches. The CDR3 has 13 residues. The germline V gene has CDR1 SGHTA and CDR2 FQGNSA. As DNA, the CDR3 is TGTGCCAGCAGCCGCCCCAGGGGGACTGAAGCTTTCTTT. Amino acids: CASSRPRGTEAFF.

The chain combines TRBV27 with TRBJ2-7, with TRBD1 matching 7 bases. This CDR3 region has 14 residues. Per the germline V gene, CDR1 is MNHEY and CDR2 is SMNVEV (reference sequence). With 5 bases clipped from V and 2 bases from J, the junction kept 6 bases outside the gene matches. The CDR3 DNA follows: TGTGCCAGCAGTCCCTCGACAGGGCCCTACGAGCAGTACTTC. Protein sequence: CASSPSTGPYEQYF.

The gene calls are TRBV28 and TRBJ2-5; no firm D call. This CDR3 contains 14 residues. V lost 2 bases to trimming and J lost 1 base, with 8 bases between them. CDR1 is MDHEN, CDR2 SYDVKM, per germline. The CDR3 coding sequence is TGTGCCAGCAGTTTAAACAACCCCCAAGAGACCCAGTACTTC. Its translation: CASSLNNPQETQYF.

The J gene is TRBJ1-1, the V gene TRBV28; TRBD1 matches at 11 bases. The CDR3 sequence is 16 residues long. CDR1 MDHEN and CDR2 SYDVKM come from the germline V gene. The trim removed 2 bases at V and 3 bases at J, leaving 5 bases unmatched. The CDR3 here is CASSLVGTGGHTEAFF. CDR3 sequence (DNA): TGTGCCAGCAGTTTAGTCGGGACAGGGGGGCACACTGAAGCTTTCTTT.

The chain combines TRBV30 with TRBJ2-1, with D possibly matching TRBD2 (6 bases). This CDR3 region has 17 residues. The germline V gene has CDR1 GTSNPN and CDR2 SVGIG (reference sequence). Trimming removed 2 bases at V and 6 bases at J, with 23 bases between. The CDR3 loop reads CAWSRASRVADFNEQFF. The CDR3 DNA reads TGTGCCTGGAGTAGGGCCTCACGAGTAGCGGATTTCAATGAGCAGTTCTTC.

V usage is TRBV29-1 and J usage is TRBJ2-7, with TRBD2 identical over 8 bases. CDR1 is SQVTM, CDR2 ANQGSEA, per germline. This CDR3 is built from 13 residues. V was pared by 1 base and J by 4 bases, with 3 bases of the junction left unmatched. In DNA form, the CDR3 reads TGCAGCGTTGAAGGATTAGCGGGATACGAGCAGTACTTC. Translating it yields CSVEGLAGYEQYF.

The chain recombines TRBV5-1 with TRBJ2-1; TRBD2 matches at 7 bases. This CDR3 is built from 16 residues. Germline loops: CDR1 SGHRS, CDR2 YFSETQ. V gave up 4 bases and J gave up 6 bases; unmatched junction bases: 13. This CDR3 reads CASSPFRSGMSNEQFF. The CDR3 region has the DNA TGCGCCAGCAGCCCTTTTAGGAGCGGGATGAGCAATGAGCAGTTCTTC.

The V call is TRBV10-3, the J call TRBJ1-5, with TRBD1 matching 8 bases. CDR3 size: 15 residues. V lost 3 bases, J lost 7 bases, and 8 bases stayed unmatched. Per germline, CDR1 ENHRY and CDR2 SYGVKD. The CDR3 sequence: CAISDPDREGQPQHF. CDR3 sequence (DNA): TGTGCCATCAGTGACCCGGACAGGGAAGGACAGCCCCAGCATTTT.

The chain is built from TRBV4-3 and TRBJ2-5; D is ambiguous. Matching the DNA end better, TRBJ2-7 makes the J call doubtful. In germline, CDR1 is LGHNA, CDR2 YSLEER. The CDR3 sequence is 14 residues long. The CDR3 DNA is TGCGCCAGCAGCCAAGATTCCGACTCCTACGAGCAGTACTTC. As protein: CASSQDSDSYEQYF.

V gene TRBV30 combines with J gene TRBJ1-2; possible D gene TRBD1, 6 bases. Trimming pared 2 bases from V and 0 bases from J, leaving 13 bases between. The CDR3 covers 15 residues. Per the germline V gene, CDR1 is GTSNPN and CDR2 is SVGIG (reference sequence). Here the CDR3 DNA reads TGTGCCTGGAGTTCCCAGTGGACAGCTAACTATGGCTACACCTTC. Protein product: CAWSSQWTANYGYTF.

This chain joins TRBV11-2 and TRBJ2-7; 11 bases are a match to TRBD2. V lost 5 bases to trimming and J lost 0 bases; unmatched junction nucleotides: 3. CDR1 and CDR2 (germline): SGHAT, FQNNGV. The CDR3 runs 15 residues. The CDR3 bases are TGTGCCAGCAGCCTAGCGGGGGGAGTCTCCTACGAGCAGTACTTC. This codes for CASSLAGGVSYEQYF.

The chain employs TRBV7-3 and TRBJ2-1; 12 nucleotides align to TRBD2. The CDR3 runs to 19 residues. With 1 base clipped from V and 1 base from J, the junction kept 8 bases outside the gene matches. Germline V CDR1 and CDR2: SGHTA, FQGTGA. The CDR3 DNA reads TGTGCCAGCAGCTTAATCTCCCCGACTAGCGGGAGTTCCTACAATGAGCAGTTCTTC. Translating it yields CASSLISPTSGSSYNEQFF.

This clone showed up just once. CDR3 sequence reads: CASSVDGDSNQPQHF. The CDR3 DNA follows: TGCGCCAGCAGCGTGGACGGGGATAGCAATCAGCCCCAGCATTTT. V and J are TRBV5-1 and TRBJ1-5; no reliable D call. Germline CDR1 and CDR2: SGHRS and YFSETQ. The V end lost 4 bases, the J end lost 0 bases, and 11 bases lay between the germline ends. The CDR3 is made up of 15 amino acids.

The V call is TRBV5-4, the J call TRBJ2-3, with D possibly matching TRBD1 (5 bases). CDR3 size: 13 residues. The V end was cut by 4 bases, the J end by 0 bases, with 6 bases between. Germline loops: CDR1 SGHNT, CDR2 YYREEE (reference sequence). This CDR3 is CASSGASTDTQYF. The CDR3 bases are TGTGCCAGCAGCGGGGCTAGCACAGATACGCAGTATTTT.

The chain is built from TRBV5-4 and TRBJ2-7; no firm D call. Germline V CDR1 and CDR2: SGHNT, YYREEE (reference sequence). The CDR3 extends over 14 amino acids. Trimming removed 4 bases at V and 3 bases at J, with 14 bases between. The CDR3 bases are TGTGCCAGCAGCCCAGACTCCCTCAACTACGAGCAGTACTTC. Protein: CASSPDSLNYEQYF.

The chain joins TRBV7-8 to TRBJ2-1; D uncertain. CDR3 size: 13 residues. Per the germline V gene, CDR1 is SGHVS and CDR2 is FQNEAQ. Trimming took 5 bases from V and 7 from J, leaving 12 bases between them. The CDR3 protein is CASSLSRLNEQFF. For the CDR3, the DNA is TGTGCCAGCAGCCTTTCCAGGCTGAATGAGCAGTTCTTC. The full variable domain, its missing parts supplied by reference TRBV7-8 and TRBJ2-1, is GAGVSQSPRYKVAKRGQDVALRCDPISGHVSLFWYQQALGQGPEFLTYFQNEAQLDKSGLPSDRFFAERPEGSVSTLKIQRTQQEDSAVYLCASSLSRLNEQFFGPGTRLTVL.

V is TRBV15 and J is TRBJ2-5; D unresolved. The germline gives CDR1 LNHNV, CDR2 YYDKDF (reference sequence). Trimming removed 5 bases from V and 5 bases from J, with 15 bases in between. The CDR3 is 14 amino acids. The CDR3 DNA reads as TGTGCCACCAGCGGAGCCGTTGGCTGGGAGACCCAGTACTTC. It encodes CATSGAVGWETQYF.

The chain couples TRBV4-1 to TRBJ1-2; 7 positions match TRBD1. This CDR3 is 14 amino acids long. Germline assignment: CDR1 MGHRA and CDR2 YSYEKL. Trimming cost V 1 base and J 5 bases; bases outside gene matches: 4. This CDR3 is CASSQVGTEYGYTF. The CDR3 region has the DNA TGCGCCAGCAGCCAAGTCGGGACAGAGTATGGCTACACCTTC.

This sequence joins TRBV19 and TRBJ2-3; 11 bases fit TRBD2. V shed 3 bases, J shed 0 bases, and the junction held 2 bases outside the gene matches. The CDR3 covers 16 residues. Germline CDR1 is LNHDA and CDR2 is SQIVND (reference sequence). CDR3 in amino acids: CASSILAGGSTDTQYF. The CDR3 DNA reads TGTGCCAGTAGTATCCTAGCGGGAGGAAGCACAGATACGCAGTATTTT.

This chain uses TRBV28 with TRBJ2-1; 7 positions match TRBD1. Germline CDR1 and CDR2: MDHEN and SYDVKM. The CDR3 contains 11 residues. Unmatched junction bases numbered 3, after V lost 8 bases and J lost 8 bases. CDR3 in DNA: TGTGCCAGCCTTACAGGGGATGAGCAGTTCTTC. It translates to CASLTGDEQFF.

The table lists this clone with a count of one. This rearrangement joins TRBV25-1 to TRBJ1-6; D not certain. The length of the CDR3 is 13 residues. The V end lost 6 bases, the J end lost 10 bases, and 13 bases lay between the germline ends. CDR1 and CDR2 (germline): MGHDK, SYGVNS. As DNA, the CDR3 is TGTGCCAGCAGGGAGGGTGCCGGATCACCCCTCCACTTT. This gives the protein CASREGAGSPLHF.

This clone was recorded a few times. V and J are TRBV6-6 and TRBJ2-1, with TRBD2 matching over 9 bases. The CDR3 runs to 15 residues. V lost 5 bases and J lost 1; bases outside the gene matches: 3. Germline V gene sequence: CDR1 MNHNY, CDR2 SVGAGI (reference sequence). For the CDR3, the DNA is TGTGCCAGCAGTGAGACTAGCGGATCCTACAATGAGCAGTTCTTC. It codes for CASSETSGSYNEQFF.

J is TRBJ2-7 and V is TRBV28, with 10 bases lining up with TRBD1. V lost 6 bases, J lost 0 bases, and 5 bases stayed unmatched. The CDR3 spans 15 residues. From germline, CDR1 is MDHEN and CDR2 SYDVKM. The CDR3 sequence: CASSSRDRGSYEQYF. As DNA, the CDR3 is TGTGCCAGCAGCTCCCGGGACAGGGGCTCCTACGAGCAGTACTTC.

This chain joins TRBV5-6 and TRBJ1-6, with D possibly TRBD1 on 5 matching bases. Germline-derived CDR1 and CDR2 are SGHDT and YYEEEE. Between the trimmed V and J ends, which lost 2 bases and 6 bases, there was a span of 6 bases. The CDR3 is made up of 13 amino acids. As DNA, the CDR3 is TGTGCCAGCAGCTTTGACAGTAATTCACCCCTCCACTTT. Translation gives CASSFDSNSPLHF. The full variable domain, completed using reference TRBV5-6 and TRBJ1-6, is DAGVTQSPTHLIKTRGQQVTLRCSPKSGHDTVSWYQQALGQGPQFIFQYYEEEERQRGNFPDRFSGHQFPNYSSELNVNALLLGDSALYLCASSFDSNSPLHFGNGTRLTVT.

This clone was picked up one time. The V and J genes are TRBV6-1 and TRBJ2-7; 9 bases agree with TRBD1. Germline CDR1 and CDR2: MNHNS and SASEGT. Trimming removed 8 bases from V and 2 bases from J; junction bases left unmatched: 4. The CDR3 covers 13 residues. The CDR3 reads CASGQGLAYEQYF. The CDR3 region has the DNA TGTGCCAGCGGACAGGGGCTAGCCTACGAGCAGTACTTC.